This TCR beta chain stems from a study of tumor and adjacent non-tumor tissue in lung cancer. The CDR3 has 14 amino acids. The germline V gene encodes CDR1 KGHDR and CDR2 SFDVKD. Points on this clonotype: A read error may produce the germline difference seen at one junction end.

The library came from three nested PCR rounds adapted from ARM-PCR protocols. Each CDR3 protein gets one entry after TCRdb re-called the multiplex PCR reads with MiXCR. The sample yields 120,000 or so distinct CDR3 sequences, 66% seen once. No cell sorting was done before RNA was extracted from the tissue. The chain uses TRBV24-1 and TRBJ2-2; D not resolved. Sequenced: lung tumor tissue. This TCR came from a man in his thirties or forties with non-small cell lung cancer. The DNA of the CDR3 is TGCGCCACCAGTGATGACTGGGACACCGGGGAGCTGTTTTTT. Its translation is CATSDDWDTGELFF.